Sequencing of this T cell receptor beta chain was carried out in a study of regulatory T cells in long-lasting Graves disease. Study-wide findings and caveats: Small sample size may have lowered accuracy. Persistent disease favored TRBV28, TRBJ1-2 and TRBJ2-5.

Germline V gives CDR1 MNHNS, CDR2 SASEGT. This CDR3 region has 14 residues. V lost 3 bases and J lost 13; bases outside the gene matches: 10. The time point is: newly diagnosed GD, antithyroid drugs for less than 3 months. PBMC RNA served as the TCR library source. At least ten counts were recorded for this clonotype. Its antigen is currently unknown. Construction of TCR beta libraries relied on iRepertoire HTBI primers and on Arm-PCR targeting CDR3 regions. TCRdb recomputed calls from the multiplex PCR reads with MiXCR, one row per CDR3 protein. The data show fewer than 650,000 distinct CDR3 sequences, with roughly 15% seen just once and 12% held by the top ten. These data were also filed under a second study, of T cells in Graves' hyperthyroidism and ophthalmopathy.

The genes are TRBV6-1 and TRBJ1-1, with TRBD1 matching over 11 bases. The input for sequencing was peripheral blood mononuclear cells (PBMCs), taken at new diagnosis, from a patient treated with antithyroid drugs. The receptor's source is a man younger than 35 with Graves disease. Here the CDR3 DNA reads TGTGCCAGCAGTGATATAGGACAGGGGGCTGGGGGTTTCTTT. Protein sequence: CASSDIGQGAGGFF.